This T cell receptor beta chain comes out of a study of T cell responses to AZD1222 COVID-19 vaccine (dated by TCRdb to about 2021). The study in broad terms: Because spike-specific TCR depth and breadth did not differ between the two schedules, AZD1222 recipients who got a second dose at roughly 4 weeks were pooled with those who got a second dose at roughly 12 weeks. TCR sequencing covered some 240 trial participants: 200 to 220 given two doses of AZD1222 and 26 given two doses of MenACWY control vaccine. Enrollment into the trials was organized by age into subgroups of 18-55, 56-69 and 70-plus years, and those subgroups contained about 160, 30 and 59 TCR-sequenced participants, respectively. What the study reported, not specific to this receptor: Because no samples from the day 14 peak response were available, repertoires could be characterized only after the peak T cell response. Conclusions about previously exposed vaccinees were limited because only six AZD1222 recipients were SARS-CoV-2 seropositive at baseline. The vaccine-associated CD4 TCRs covered the entire spike protein, and the dominant responses fell in regions 160-218 and 743-854. A significant rise in spike-specific TCR breadth and depth was observed after two AZD1222 doses relative to day 0 and relative to MenACWY recipients. Participants were mostly white British, with more females than males. The authors suggested clonal diversity may have been underestimated. Epitopes outside the regions mutated in the B.1.351 and B.1.1.7 variants were reportedly recognized by nearly half of the unique spike-specific TCRs. The 56-69-year group was small, and its depth increase did not reach significance, likely because of low power.

The time point label, read with the paper, signifies: baseline before first vaccination. Samples from vaccinated people were obtained from the UK trials COV001 and COV002, which included a single-blind randomized controlled phase 2/3 trial of AZD1222 (ChAdOx1 nCoV-19) in healthy adults. For TCRbeta chain sequencing, PBMC samples from trial participants were taken at day 0 and at day 28 after the second dose. Comments on this clone: The antigen this receptor binds is unknown. The junction does not match germline at one end; this may be a read error.

The CDR3 regions of human TCRbeta chains were analyzed by immunosequencing. In the authors' own workflow: Repertoire TCRs were matched against a reference library of SARS-CoV-2-specific TCRs generated with the MIRA antigen-specificity platform. Breadth meant the fraction of unique TCRs that were SARS-CoV-2-associated, whereas depth meant the fraction of total T cells that were SARS-CoV-2-associated. Using the MIRA data, every spike-specific TCR was mapped to the spike region that the TCR reacted to and assigned to either a CD4 or a CD8 class. Log10-transformed breadth and depth values were compared by one-way ANOVA with Sidak's multiple comparisons tests. TCRdb re-hosts the immuneACCESS table, in-frame sequences only. Its copies lack some clones; in the studies checked, an unresolved V gene accounts for under half of them, and the cause for the rest is not known. D and trimming come from the DNA, and the V and J calls and clone size come from that table. This sample has under 95,000 clones in its table, and 89% of those were observed once. Roughly 2.3% of the sample comes from the top ten.

Counted from cysteine to phenylalanine, this CDR3 has 15 amino acids. Solely the CDR3 DNA is kept, with 45 bases framed from the first base. CDR1 LNHDA and CDR2 SQIVND are derived from the germline V gene (reference sequence). The receptor comes from an adult in good health. Recombination linked TRBV19 to TRBJ2-7; a confident D gene designation cannot be given. The sequences come from peripheral blood, collected on day 0 of AZD1222 vaccination. In nucleotides, the sequence is TGTGCCAGTAGTATAGTGGGCTCACCGATCTACGCGCAGTACTTC. This translates into CASSIVGSPIYAQYF.